This passage covers 26 T cell receptor beta chains from one sample sequenced in a study of T cells after posttransplantation cyclophosphamide. Controls had myeloablative marrow grafts with methotrexate and calcineurin inhibitor, sampled at 1 year. The protocol was immunoSEQ multiplex PCR, while the TCRdb copy is restricted to in-frame clones and leaves out a portion. Of over 3,000 clones in the sample, approximately 75% were seen once. The specimen comprised PBMCs, sampled after allogeneic stem cell transplant with calcineurin inhibitor and methotrexate. Source of these receptors: a female patient in her forties or fifties who received an allogeneic stem cell transplant from an unrelated donor, was CMV-positive, and had acute and chronic GVHD. The T cells may partly be graft donor cells.

In its sample, this clone is medium-sized. V gene TRBV28 combines with J gene TRBJ1-1; the D is unclear. V dropped 6 bases and J dropped 0 bases, with 14 bases sitting between them. The CDR3 runs to 15 residues. The germline V gene has CDR1 MDHEN and CDR2 SYDVKM. The CDR3: CASSWTDFMNTEAFF. DNA for the CDR3: TGTGCCAGCAGCTGGACGGACTTCATGAACACTGAAGCTTTCTTT.

In this sample, this clone turned up a few times. V and J are TRBV9 and TRBJ1-1; no clear D. The V and J ends lost 4 bases and 5 bases respectively, with 15 bases between them. The CDR3 is 14 residues long. Germline V gene lookup returns CDR1 SGDLS and CDR2 YYNGEE. CDR3 bases: TGTGCCAGCAGCTTGGCCGACACGTGGACTGAAGCTTTCTTT. Translating it yields CASSLADTWTEAFF.

The rearrangement joins TRBV7-6 to TRBJ2-5, with D possibly matching TRBD2 (5 bases). This CDR3 comprises 13 residues. Germline CDR1 is SGHVS and CDR2 is FNYEAQ. V was clipped by 5 bases and J by 2 bases, with 9 bases between them. This chain's CDR3 is CASSLGRQETQYF. The CDR3, as DNA: TGTGCCAGCAGCCTTGGGAGACAAGAGACCCAGTACTTC.

The chain links TRBV11-2 to TRBJ1-1; D is undetermined. Germline CDR1 SGHAT, CDR2 FQNNGV. Trimming left V 1 base short and J 8 bases short, with 11 bases between. The CDR3 sequence is 13 residues long. The CDR3: CASSLVRRLEAFF. In DNA, the CDR3 is TGTGCCAGCAGCTTAGTCAGGAGGCTAGAAGCTTTCTTT.

This rearrangement joins TRBV7-9 to TRBJ1-1, with 8 positions matching TRBD1. The CDR3 runs to 15 residues. Germline lookup yields CDR1 SEHNR and CDR2 FQNEAQ (reference sequence). Losses at the gene ends were 4 bases for V and 4 bases for J; bases not matched to a gene: 8. Here the CDR3 reads CASSSLRTGLTEAFF. The CDR3 bases are TGTGCCAGCAGCTCTCTCAGGACAGGGCTCACTGAAGCTTTCTTT.

J is TRBJ1-1 and V is TRBV6-5; 9 bases agree with TRBD1. Per germline, CDR1 MNHEY and CDR2 SVGAGI. Losses at the gene ends were 7 bases for V and 4 bases for J; bases not matched to a gene: 4. The CDR3 extends over 13 amino acids. The CDR3 DNA reads as TGTGCCAGCACCCAACAGGGGGCCACTGAAGCTTTCTTT. Encoded protein: CASTQQGATEAFF.

The chain is built from TRBV29-1 and TRBJ2-7; TRBD1 matches at 10 bases. V shed 5 bases, J shed 0 bases, and the junction held 7 bases outside the gene matches. The germline V gene encodes CDR1 SQVTM and CDR2 ANQGSEA. The CDR3 loop spans 15 amino acids. CDR3 in amino acids: CSVLTGTGASYEQYF. CDR3 sequence (DNA): TGCAGCGTTCTTACCGGGACAGGGGCCTCCTACGAGCAGTACTTC.

The chain links TRBV18 to TRBJ2-7; tentatively, D is TRBD1 (5 bases). V lost 3 bases and J 6 bases, leaving 15 bases between the germline ends. The germline V gene encodes CDR1 KGHSH and CDR2 LQKENI. This CDR3 region has 14 residues. The CDR3 DNA reads as TGTGCCAGCTCACCGGTTTTGGCAGGGCGCGAGCAGTACTTC. Its translation: CASSPVLAGREQYF. The complete variable domain, with remaining parts taken from reference TRBV18 and TRBJ2-7, reads NAGVMQNPRHLVRRRGQEARLRCSPMKGHSHVYWYRQLPEEGLKFMVYLQKENIIDESGMPKERFSAEFPKEGPSILRIQQVVRGDSAAYFCASSPVLAGREQYFGPGTRLTVT.

The chain links TRBV30 to TRBJ1-4; 9 positions agree with TRBD1. This CDR3 is 14 amino acids long. The V and J ends lost 4 bases and 4 bases, in that order; junction bases with no gene match: 4. Germline V gene data show CDR1 as GTSNPN and CDR2 as SVGIG (reference sequence). The DNA of the CDR3 is TGTGCCTGGAATACAGGGGGCTTTAATGAAAAACTGTTTTTT. Its protein is CAWNTGGFNEKLFF.

This rearrangement joins TRBV9 to TRBJ2-7; 9 bases map to TRBD1. The V gene end was trimmed by 0 bases and the J gene end by 5 bases; junction bases not matched to a gene: 3. The CDR3 extends over 14 amino acids. In germline, CDR1 is SGDLS, CDR2 YYNGEE. The CDR3 DNA is TGTGCCAGCAGCGTAGCGGACAGGGGACACGAGCAGTACTTC. It specifies CASSVADRGHEQYF.

V is TRBV6-5 and J is TRBJ2-3; 10 nucleotides line up with TRBD1. The junction had 7 bases not matched to a gene; V was cut back by 8 bases and J by 2 bases. Germline CDR1 is MNHEY and CDR2 is SVGAGI. CDR3 length: 15 amino acids. The CDR3 protein is CASSPGQGHTDTQYF. CDR3 bases: TGTGCCAGCTCGCCGGGACAGGGGCACACAGATACGCAGTATTTT.

This chain links TRBV7-9 with TRBJ2-3, with 12 bases fitting TRBD2. The CDR3 covers 16 residues. Germline CDR1 is SEHNR and CDR2 is FQNEAQ (reference sequence). The ends lost 6 bases at V and 3 bases at J; junction bases unmatched: 7. The CDR3 region is CASRGPGTSGTDTQYF. The CDR3 DNA follows: TGTGCCAGCAGAGGTCCCGGGACTAGCGGGACAGATACGCAGTATTTT.

The genes are TRBV6-5 and TRBJ2-7; TRBD2 aligns across 10 bases. Germline CDR1 is MNHEY and CDR2 is SVGAGI. Trimming at V came to 2 bases and at J to 10 bases, leaving 8 bases not matched to a gene. This CDR3 is 14 amino acids long. CDR3: CASSYDSGRTRQYF. The CDR3, as DNA: TGTGCCAGCAGTTACGATAGCGGGAGGACCCGTCAGTACTTC.

The rearrangement uses TRBV28 and TRBJ2-1; 10 nucleotides match TRBD2. V shed 4 bases and J 7 bases; nucleotides not matched to a gene: 10. The germline V gene has CDR1 MDHEN and CDR2 SYDVKM. CDR3 length equals 16 residues. The CDR3 here is CASSYRLAGVRNEQFF. The DNA of the CDR3 is TGTGCCAGCAGTTACCGGCTAGCGGGAGTTAGAAATGAGCAGTTCTTC. The full variable domain, in which reference TRBV28 and TRBJ2-1 provide the parts outside the CDR3, is DVKVTQSSRYLVKRTGEKVFLECVQDMDHENMFWYRQDPGLGLRLIYFSYDVKMKEKGDIPEGYSVSREKKERFSLILESASTNQTSMYLCASSYRLAGVRNEQFFGPGTRLTVL.

V is TRBV7-2 and J is TRBJ2-1, with TRBD1 identical over 7 bases. After removal of 5 bases from V and 5 bases from J, the junction contained 3 bases not matched to a gene. Germline V gives CDR1 SGHTA, CDR2 FQGNSA. This CDR3 spans 13 amino acids. The CDR3 loop is CASSQDRHNEQFF. DNA for the CDR3: TGTGCCAGCAGCCAGGACAGGCACAATGAGCAGTTCTTC.

The V gene is TRBV10-3, the J gene TRBJ2-7; TRBD1 is a possible D gene (5 bases). Trimming cost V 4 bases and J 5 bases, with 9 bases left between them. The CDR3 spans 12 residues. CDR1 ENHRY and CDR2 SYGVKD come from the germline V gene. Written as DNA, the CDR3 is TGTGCCATCAGTGCCGGACAACACGAGCAGTACTTC. Translation gives CAISAGQHEQYF.

The chain uses TRBV6-5 and TRBJ2-5, with D maybe TRBD2 (5 bases). CDR1 is MNHEY and CDR2 is SVGAGI in the germline V gene. V was shortened by 5 bases and J by 6 bases, with 16 bases between the two germline ends. This CDR3 contains 14 residues. CDR3 protein: CASSHRGESKTQYF. The DNA of the CDR3 is TGTGCCAGCAGTCACCGGGGAGAATCGAAGACCCAGTACTTC.

This chain connects TRBV7-2 to TRBJ2-5; TRBD2 agrees at 10 bases. Unmatched junction bases numbered 7, after V lost 7 bases and J lost 2 bases. CDR1 and CDR2 from the germline V gene are SGHTA and FQGNSA. The CDR3 covers 15 residues. CDR3 sequence (DNA): TGTGCCAGCAAGTTTAGCGGGGGGTCTCAAGAGACCCAGTACTTC. Amino acids: CASKFSGGSQETQYF.

The chain links TRBV6-5 to TRBJ2-1, with D perhaps TRBD2 (7 bases). This CDR3 region has 13 residues. The germline V gene has CDR1 MNHEY and CDR2 SVGAGI. V lost 6 bases and J 8 bases, leaving 14 bases between the germline ends. CDR3 sequence reads: CASRLGGGYEQFF. In DNA form, the CDR3 reads TGTGCCAGCAGGCTGGGAGGGGGGTATGAGCAGTTCTTC.

This clone was observed a few times. This rearrangement joins TRBV19 to TRBJ2-1, with D unclear. This CDR3 is 12 amino acids long. From germline, CDR1 is LNHDA and CDR2 SQIVND (reference sequence). Trimming stripped 6 bases from V and 8 bases from J, with 11 bases between. The DNA of the CDR3 is TGTGCCAGTAGAACTCTCCCGCATGAGCAGTTCTTC. The encoded protein is CASRTLPHEQFF.

The genes are TRBV5-1 and TRBJ1-1; D is uncertain. CDR1 is SGHRS and CDR2 is YFSETQ in the germline V gene. The CDR3 loop spans 13 amino acids. V lost 0 bases and J lost 0, with 3 bases in between. This CDR3 reads CASSLVVNTEAFF. In DNA form, the CDR3 reads TGCGCCAGCAGCTTGGTCGTGAACACTGAAGCTTTCTTT. The whole variable domain, remainder taken from reference TRBV5-1 and TRBJ1-1, is KAGVTQTPRYLIKTRGQQVTLSCSPISGHRSVSWYQQTPGQGLQFLFEYFSETQRNKGNFPGRFSGRQFSNSRSEMNVSTLELGDSALYLCASSLVVNTEAFFGQGTRLTVV.

The chain is built from TRBV6-1 and TRBJ1-5; 8 bases fit TRBD1. The trim removed 6 bases at V and 7 bases at J, leaving 11 bases unmatched. The CDR3 runs to 15 residues. CDR1 is MNHNS and CDR2 is SASEGT in the germline V gene. The CDR3 nucleotides are TGTGCCAGCAGACCCCGGGGGACAGGAGAGCAGCCCCAGCATTTT. It specifies CASRPRGTGEQPQHF.

The V call is TRBV18, the J call TRBJ2-5; D might be TRBD1 (5 bases). In germline, CDR1 is KGHSH, CDR2 LQKENI. This CDR3 has 14 amino acids. The germline V and J ends were trimmed by 3 bases and 7 bases, with 15 bases remaining between them. CDR3 nucleotides: TGTGCCAGCTCACCGCCCGCAGGGCCGGGGACCCAGTACTTC. Protein product: CASSPPAGPGTQYF.

The chain joins TRBV5-4 to TRBJ1-3; 8 nucleotides align to TRBD1. Germline V lookup: CDR1 SGHNT, CDR2 YYREEE (reference sequence). The CDR3 has 16 amino acids. J lost 2 bases, V lost 2 bases, and 6 bases had no gene match. The CDR3, as DNA: TGTGCCAGCAGCTTCGGACAGGGTCTTCCTGGAAACACCATATATTTT. Its protein is CASSFGQGLPGNTIYF.

The chain combines TRBV6-1 with TRBJ1-5; TRBD1 might be the D (5 bases). Germline loops: CDR1 MNHNS, CDR2 SASEGT. CDR3 length: 14 residues. Trimming removed 0 bases from V and 5 bases from J, with 8 bases in between. The CDR3 here is CASSEAGRHQPQHF. The DNA for the CDR3 is TGTGCCAGCAGTGAAGCGGGGCGGCATCAGCCCCAGCATTTT.

V and J are TRBV9 and TRBJ1-1; unclear D gene. The V and J ends lost 0 bases and 3 bases respectively, with 6 bases between them. Germline CDR1 and CDR2: SGDLS and YYNGEE. The CDR3 covers 13 residues. Here the CDR3 DNA reads TGTGCCAGCAGCGTAGTTCCTGACACTGAAGCTTTCTTT. Protein: CASSVVPDTEAFF.